The clone carrying this T cell receptor (beta chain) was seen a handful of times. Germline values: CDR1 SGHAT, CDR2 FQNNGV. This CDR3 region has 13 residues. The ends lost 5 bases at V and 5 bases at J; junction bases unmatched: 5. Alopecia areata patients gave lesional scalp punch biopsies and peripheral blood samples. The source of the sample is a study of CD8+ T cells in alopecia areata. As the sequencing template, cDNA was produced by extracting RNA and reverse transcribing it. This table comes from immunoSEQ multiplex PCR, and its TCRdb copy is limited to in-frame clones, with some not included. The sample contains approximately 30,000 clones, approximately 60% of which appear only once.

The V and J genes are TRBV11-2 and TRBJ1-2; 7 bases are shared with TRBD1. The origin of this receptor is a human donor with alopecia areata. Sample: NKG2D-high CD8+ T cells sorted from blood. The CDR3 DNA reads TGTGCCAGCAGCCTCGGGACAGCGTATGGCTACACCTTC. Amino acids: CASSLGTAYGYTF.